This TCR beta chain appears in the sequencing data of a study of blood T cell repertoires in COVID-19. Study as a whole: Some COVID-19 samples were acute and others convalescent; all came from the United States, Italy and Spain. The analysed material was cDNA or gDNA that came from T cells, B-cell-depleted T cells, or PBMCs.

CDR1 and CDR2 (germline): MNHEY, SVGAGI. The germline V and J ends were trimmed by 5 bases and 4 bases, with 6 bases remaining between them. The CDR3 runs 13 residues. How the authors handled the data: Reference gene primers were amplified, and this amplification served to estimate nucleated cell counts. Clones were sequenced by immunoSEQ multiplex PCR, and TCRdb holds only the in-frame ones, with some missing. V and J calls and clone size follow that table, whereas D and trimming were derived from the DNA. The sample carries over 100,000 clones, approximately 74% recorded once. This chain joins TRBV6-5 and TRBJ1-6; no firm D call. This sequence was found in a woman in her 70s with acute or convalescent COVID-19. The specimen was peripheral blood. The CDR3 DNA reads as TGTGCCAGCAGTCGGACTTATAATTCACCCCTCCACTTT. Its protein is CASSRTYNSPLHF.